This passage covers 8 T cell receptor beta chains from one sample sequenced in a study of blood T cell repertoires in COVID-19. The repertoire was sequenced with immunoSEQ multiplex PCR; TCRdb's copy has only in-frame clones and lacks some. Of 70,000 to 95,000 clones in the sample, more than 75% were seen once. The specimen was peripheral blood. The receptors originated from a woman of 80 years or more with active COVID-19.

This chain uses TRBV5-1 with TRBJ2-3, with 7 bases matching TRBD2. The germline V gene has CDR1 SGHRS and CDR2 YFSETQ. V was pared by 0 bases and J by 3 bases, with 7 bases of the junction left unmatched. CDR3 length equals 16 residues. CDR3 in DNA: TGCGCCAGCAGCTTGGGCTCTAGCGGAATGACAGATACGCAGTATTTT. It codes for CASSLGSSGMTDTQYF.

The chain combines TRBV18 with TRBJ2-7; D possibly corresponds to TRBD2 (6 bases). The CDR3 totals 16 residues. CDR1 KGHSH and CDR2 LQKENI come from the germline V gene. The germline V and J ends were trimmed by 3 bases and 5 bases, with 20 bases remaining between them. DNA of the CDR3: TGTGCCAGCTCACCTAACGTAGCGGCTTTTTCTGACGAGCAGTACTTC. Translation gives CASSPNVAAFSDEQYF.

The rearrangement links TRBV19 to TRBJ2-3; 10 nucleotides agree with TRBD2. The CDR3 extends over 16 amino acids. Germline values: CDR1 LNHDA, CDR2 SQIVND (reference sequence). With 7 bases clipped from V and 0 bases from J, the junction kept 7 bases outside the gene matches. CDR3 in DNA: TGTGCCAGTAAAGGGGAGACTAGCGGGAGCACAGATACGCAGTATTTT. Encoded protein: CASKGETSGSTDTQYF. Using reference TRBV19 and TRBJ2-3 for the parts outside the CDR3, the full variable domain is DGGITQSPKYLFRKEGQNVTLSCEQNLNHDAMYWYRQDPGQGLRLIYYSQIVNDFQKGDIAEGYSVSREKKESFPLTVTSAQKNPTAFYLCASKGETSGSTDTQYFGPGTRLTVL.

The J gene is TRBJ2-1, the V gene TRBV28; TRBD1 aligns across 7 bases. Looked up from germline, CDR1 is MDHEN and CDR2 is SYDVKM. The CDR3 has 15 residues. V lost 5 bases, J lost 0 bases, and 4 bases stayed unmatched. As DNA, the CDR3 is TGTGCCAGCAGTCCGACAGGGAGCTCCTACAATGAGCAGTTCTTC. As protein: CASSPTGSSYNEQFF. Together with reference TRBV28 and TRBJ2-1, the CDR3 gives the full variable domain: DVKVTQSSRYLVKRTGEKVFLECVQDMDHENMFWYRQDPGLGLRLIYFSYDVKMKEKGDIPEGYSVSREKKERFSLILESASTNQTSMYLCASSPTGSSYNEQFFGPGTRLTVL.

V gene TRBV7-2 combines with J gene TRBJ1-1, with TRBD1 matching 7 bases. The CDR3 loop spans 14 amino acids. J was trimmed by 0 bases and V by 6 bases; bases with no gene match: 4. Germline V gives CDR1 SGHTA, CDR2 FQGNSA. Written as DNA, the CDR3 is TGTGCCAGCAGAACGGACAGGATGAACACTGAAGCTTTCTTT. This sequence encodes CASRTDRMNTEAFF.

V and J are TRBV4-2 and TRBJ2-5; D is unresolved. The CDR3 runs to 13 residues. Trimming cost V 2 bases and J 5 bases, with 9 bases left between them. CDR1 and CDR2 (germline): LGHNA, YNFKEQ. CDR3 region: CASSQKVRETQYF. CDR3 bases: TGTGCCAGCAGCCAAAAGGTGCGGGAGACCCAGTACTTC.

This sequence joins TRBV5-4 and TRBJ1-6; weak D call: TRBD1 (6 bases). There are 14 residues in the CDR3. V lost 3 bases and J 5 bases, leaving 9 bases between the germline ends. CDR1 is SGHNT and CDR2 is YYREEE in the germline V gene (reference sequence). The CDR3 loop reads CASSSQGNNSPLHF. CDR3 coding DNA: TGTGCCAGCAGCTCACAGGGAAATAATTCACCCCTCCACTTT.

This sequence joins TRBV28 and TRBJ2-3; D is ambiguous. Trimming stripped 7 bases from V and 1 base from J, with 12 bases between. There are 14 residues in the CDR3. The germline CDR1 and CDR2 sequences are MDHEN and SYDVKM. CDR3 DNA sequence: TGTGCCAGCACGAGACTGACCCGCACAGATACGCAGTATTTT. Translation gives CASTRLTRTDTQYF.